This is a list of T cell receptor beta chains from one sample in a study of glioma-infiltrating T cells. TCRdb reprocessed the multiplex PCR reads via MiXCR and lists one record per CDR3 protein. The sample contains around 150,000 distinct CDR3 sequences, about 39% of which appear only once. Sequencing was performed on glioma tissue, nonneoplastic brain tissue, or PBMCs (not recorded which). The source is a human donor with low-grade glioma or glioblastoma, undergoing nonglioma brain surgery, or in good health (not recorded which). Both conserved end residues are part of each CDR3. A D gene is named only where the DNA matches it firmly. Where a row states a size, it is once, few, many or the class of an expanded clone; other rows omit it.

j_gene,abundance,d_gene,len,v_gene,CDR3nt,CDR3aa
TRBJ1-1,-,-,14,TRBV4-3,TGCGCCAGCAGCCAAGACAGGGGATCTAGTGAAGCTTTCTTT,CASSQDRGSSEAFF
TRBJ1-2,-,TRBD1,13,TRBV6-1,TGTGCCAGCAGGGGACAGGCCAACTATGGCTACACCTTC,CASRGQANYGYTF
TRBJ1-1,-,-,13,TRBV27,TGTGCCAGCACTACGTCTCTGAACACTGAAGCTTTCTTT,CASTTSLNTEAFF
TRBJ2-4,-,-,14,TRBV28,TGTGCCAGCCATGAAGGCGGGATCGGAAACATTCAGTACTTC,CASHEGGIGNIQYF
TRBJ1-1,-,-,14,TRBV7-2,TGTGCCAGCAGCCAGGACAACGAAAACACTGAAGCTTTCTTT,CASSQDNENTEAFF
TRBJ2-5,few,TRBD2,15,TRBV7-3,TGTGCCAGCAGCCGGACTAGCGGGAGTGAAGAGACCCAGTACTTC,CASSRTSGSEETQYF
TRBJ2-1,-,-,14,TRBV6-1,TGTGCCAGCAGTCTCCTTGGGGAGCTGAATGAGCAGTTCTTC,CASSLLGELNEQFF
TRBJ2-3,many,-,16,TRBV7-6,TGTGCCAGCAGCTTAACAATGGGTGATTCAGCAGATACGCAGTATTTT,CASSLTMGDSADTQYF
TRBJ2-3,-,-,14,TRBV9,TGTGCCAGCAGCCTCCGGAGAGGGGCAGATACGCAGTATTTT,CASSLRRGADTQYF
TRBJ1-5,-,-,15,TRBV6-2/TRBV6-3,TGTGCCAGCAGGTCTGCTACAGGAGGCAATCAGCCCCAGCATTTT,CASRSATGGNQPQHF
TRBJ1-3,-,-,13,TRBV6-1,TGTGCCAGCAGTACAGCCTCTGGAAACACCATATATTTT,CASSTASGNTIYF
TRBJ2-3,-,-,16,TRBV25-1,TGTGCCAGCAGTGAATATAGCCCTAGTGAGGCAGATACGCAGTATTTT,CASSEYSPSEADTQYF
TRBJ1-1,-,TRBD1,14,TRBV19,TGTGCCAGTACCTTGGACAGGGGGAACACTGAAGCTTTCTTT,CASTLDRGNTEAFF
TRBJ2-5,few,-,15,TRBV7-8,TGTGCCAGCAGCTTATTTAATAGCGAGGGAGAGACCCAGTACTTC,CASSLFNSEGETQYF
TRBJ1-4,-,-,11,TRBV20-1,TGCAGTGCTGGACATGATGAAAAACTGTTTTTT,CSAGHDEKLFF
TRBJ2-3,once,TRBD2,15,TRBV4-3,TGCGCCAGCAGCCGCGAGGGACTAGCAACCGATACGCAGTATTTT,CASSREGLATDTQYF
TRBJ2-3,-,TRBD2,16,TRBV7-9,TGTGCCAGCAGCTTAGGAAGCGGGAGGGCGACAGATACGCAGTATTTT,CASSLGSGRATDTQYF
TRBJ2-3,many,TRBD2,15,TRBV6-2/TRBV6-3,TGTGCCAGCAGTTTGTGGGACTACAGCACAGATACGCAGTATTTT,CASSLWDYSTDTQYF
TRBJ2-3,few,-,14,TRBV6-5,TGTGCCAGCAGAAACCAGGGTTTGACAGATACGCAGTATTTT,CASRNQGLTDTQYF
TRBJ1-6,few,-,16,TRBV7-2,TGTGCCAGCAGCGCGGAGACAGCGGCGTATAATTCACCCCTCCACTTT,CASSAETAAYNSPLHF
TRBJ2-7,-,TRBD2,15,TRBV4-2,TGTGCCAGCAGCCAATGGGGGACTAGCGAGGACGAGCAGTACTTC,CASSQWGTSEDEQYF
TRBJ2-7,-,-,13,TRBV18,TGTGCCAGCTCACCACAAGAAGGGAACGAGCAGTACTTC,CASSPQEGNEQYF
TRBJ2-3,-,-,13,TRBV6-1,TGTGCCAGCAGTCCTTATAGCACAGATACGCAGTGTTTT,CASSPYSTDTQCF
TRBJ2-1,-,-,15,TRBV6-1,TGTGCCAGCAGTGAACCCGGGTCTCCTCTCAATGAGCAGTTCTTC,CASSEPGSPLNEQFF
TRBJ2-7,few,-,14,TRBV6-2/TRBV6-3,TGTGCCAGCAGCTCCTACGGTATAGCTTACGAGCAGTACTTC,CASSSYGIAYEQYF
TRBJ2-5,-,-,13,TRBV5-4,TGTGCCAGCAGTGGTCTGGTAGCGGAGACCCAGTACTTC,CASSGLVAETQYF
TRBJ2-3,-,-,14,TRBV20-1,TGCAGTGCTAGAGGGACAGAATCCACAGATACGCAGTATTTT,CSARGTESTDTQYF
TRBJ1-1,-,-,14,TRBV5-6,TGTGCCAGCAGCCGACAAAGCGGGAACACTGAAGCTTTCTTT,CASSRQSGNTEAFF
TRBJ2-2,-,-,17,TRBV4-3,TGCGCCAGCAGCCAAGAAGTACGATACGCGGGGACCGGGGAGCTGTTTTTT,CASSQEVRYAGTGELFF
TRBJ2-1,-,TRBD2,15,TRBV3-1,TGTGCCAGCCGCCAGGGCGGGGGGATGTACAATGAGCAGTTCTTC,CASRQGGGMYNEQFF
TRBJ1-2,-,-,15,TRBV7-9,TGTGCCAGCAGCTTAGCCCAGGCAGGTTTAAATGGCTACACCTTC,CASSLAQAGLNGYTF
TRBJ1-1,-,-,17,TRBV28,TGTGCCAGCAGTTTATTGGGGAGAGGGCGTTCAAACACTGAAGCTTTCTTT,CASSLLGRGRSNTEAFF
TRBJ1-5,-,TRBD1,14,TRBV15,TGTGCCACCAGCTTAGGGGGCGGCAATCAGCCCCAGCATTTT,CATSLGGGNQPQHF
TRBJ2-3,few,-,15,TRBV7-9,TGTGCCAGCAGCCCAGAGGGCTCAAACACAGATACGCAGTATTTT,CASSPEGSNTDTQYF
TRBJ2-7,-,-,13,TRBV20-1,TGCAGTGCGCCACCGGGACACTCGTACGAGCAGTACTTC,CSAPPGHSYEQYF
TRBJ2-7,-,-,17,TRBV7-9,TGTGCCAGCAGCTTATTCTCTTTGGGAGCAAGGTCCTACGAGAAGTACTTC,CASSLFSLGARSYEKYF
TRBJ2-3,-,TRBD2,17,TRBV6-2/TRBV6-3,TGTGCCAGCAGTTGGAGTAGCGGGAGCCTTAGCACAGATACGCAGTATTTT,CASSWSSGSLSTDTQYF
TRBJ2-5,many,-,14,TRBV7-9,TGTGCCAGCAGCTTAGTCTTAGACCAAGAGACCCAGTACTTC,CASSLVLDQETQYF
TRBJ2-3,-,-,14,TRBV2,TGTGCCAGCAGAGGCAGCGTCTTCGCAGATACGCAGTATTTT,CASRGSVFADTQYF
TRBJ2-1,-,-,13,TRBV7-7,TGTGCCAGCAGTGAAGGACTGTACAATGAGCAGCTCTTC,CASSEGLYNEQLF
TRBJ1-2,-,TRBD1,13,TRBV30,TGTGTCGGACGGGGGACAGGGGTCTATGGCTACACCTTC,CVGRGTGVYGYTF
TRBJ2-1,many,-,12,TRBV7-9,TGTGCCAGTAGTCTATCGTACAATGAGCAGTTCTTC,CASSLSYNEQFF
TRBJ1-2,-,-,14,TRBV7-9,TGTGCCAGCAGCTTACTGGAACAGGTCTATGGCTACACCTTC,CASSLLEQVYGYTF
TRBJ2-7,few,TRBD1,16,TRBV7-2,TGTGCCACTACCGGGGGGGACAGGGGACCTCTTTACGAGCAGTACTTC,CATTGGDRGPLYEQYF
TRBJ2-7,-,TRBD1,14,TRBV4-1,TGCGCCAGCAGCCAAATGGACAGGTTGTGGGAGCAGTACTTC,CASSQMDRLWEQYF
TRBJ1-6,-,-,12,TRBV27,TGTGCCAGCAGTCGGGGTAATTCACCCCTCCACTTT,CASSRGNSPLHF
TRBJ2-3,-,-,21,TRBV7-2,-,CASSFYICSAPEPGATDTQYF
TRBJ2-7,-,-,15,TRBV4-1,TGCGCCAGCAGCCAAGATTCGATTCGCGACTACGAGCAGTACTTC,CASSQDSIRDYEQYF
TRBJ1-6,-,TRBD1,15,TRBV27,TGTGCCAGCAGTTGGACCGGGACAGATAATTCACCCCTCCACTTT,CASSWTGTDNSPLHF
TRBJ2-3,few,TRBD2,15,TRBV6-1,TGTGCCAGCAGCGGGACTACCGAAAGCACAGATACGCAGTATTTT,CASSGTTESTDTQYF
TRBJ2-1,few,-,11,TRBV12-3/TRBV12-4,TGTGCCAGCAGTTTAAACCTTGAGCAGTTCTTC,CASSLNLEQFF
TRBJ1-1,few,-,12,TRBV15,TGTGCCACCACGGGGGTGGACACTGAAGCTTTCTTT,CATTGVDTEAFF
TRBJ2-7,-,TRBD1,18,TRBV28,TGTGCCAGCAGTTTACACGCCGGGACAGGATCAAGCTCCTACGAGCAGTACTTC,CASSLHAGTGSSSYEQYF
TRBJ2-1,-,-,15,TRBV20-1,TGCAGTGCCAGTGGACTAACCGGAAGAACCAATGAGCAGTTCTTC,CSASGLTGRTNEQFF
TRBJ1-1,-,-,17,TRBV7-9,TGCGCCAGCAGCCAAGTGGGGGCGCGATGTGGAAACACTGAAGCTTTCTTT,CASSQVGARCGNTEAFF